A selection of T cell receptor beta chains follows, all from one sample in a study of neurological immune-mediated disorders. TCRdb independently ran MiXCR on the 5' RACE reads; one entry per CDR3 protein. The table lists over 35,000 distinct CDR3 sequences, around 2.5% of them singletons, with 9% to 15% in the top ten. Specimen: PBMCs. The origin of the receptors is a man aged 25-40 years with multiple sclerosis. Each CDR3 is given with its conserved first and last residue. Each record gives: clone size, D gene, J gene, V gene, CDR3 DNA, CDR3 protein. D genes are given only for firm matches. Not every row has a clone size; where given, it reads once, few, many or a size class.

size: many
D: TRBD1
J: TRBJ2-3
V: TRBV7-9
DNA: TGTGCCAGCAGCTGGACAGGGGGCCATAAGACAGATACGCAGTATTTT
CDR3: CASSWTGGHKTDTQYF

size: many
D: -
J: TRBJ2-7
V: TRBV29-1
DNA: TGCAGCGTTGACCTAAGGGGGGCGAGAGGCTACGAGCAGTACTTC
CDR3: CSVDLRGARGYEQYF

size: many
D: TRBD2
J: TRBJ2-5
V: TRBV7-6
DNA: TGTGCCAGCAGTCCTAGCGGGGGGGCTGAAGAGACCCAGTACTTC
CDR3: CASSPSGGAEETQYF

size: many
D: -
J: TRBJ2-7
V: TRBV5-5
DNA: TGTGCCAGCAGCTTGGCAGGGTATGACTACGAGCAGTACTTC
CDR3: CASSLAGYDYEQYF

size: many
D: -
J: TRBJ2-5
V: TRBV7-2
DNA: TGTGCCAGCAGCTTACTAGTCTCTTACCAAGAGACCCAGTACTTC
CDR3: CASSLLVSYQETQYF

size: many
D: TRBD2
J: TRBJ2-1
V: TRBV12-3/TRBV12-4
DNA: TGTGCCAGCAGTCAACGGACTAGCCCAAATTACTACAATGAGCAGTTCTTC
CDR3: CASSQRTSPNYYNEQFF

size: many
D: -
J: TRBJ1-2
V: TRBV5-1
DNA: TGCGCCAGCACTAGAGACGGCAGCTATGGCTACACCTTC
CDR3: CASTRDGSYGYTF

size: many
D: TRBD1
J: TRBJ2-6
V: TRBV9
DNA: TGTGCCAGCAGCGTAGAAAGGCAGGGACAGCTCTCTGGGGCCAACGTCCTGACTTTC
CDR3: CASSVERQGQLSGANVLTF

size: many
D: -
J: TRBJ2-3
V: TRBV6-6
DNA: TGTGCCAGCAGTTACTTCAGGACAGATACGCAGTATTTT
CDR3: CASSYFRTDTQYF

size: few
D: -
J: TRBJ1-2
V: TRBV7-6
DNA: TGTGCCAGCAGACCTTCCGGACAGTATGGCTACACCTTC
CDR3: CASRPSGQYGYTF

size: many
D: TRBD2
J: TRBJ2-1
V: TRBV20-1
DNA: TGCAGTGCGAGGACTAGCGGGAGTGGCAATGAGCAGTTCTTC
CDR3: CSARTSGSGNEQFF

size: many
D: TRBD2
J: TRBJ2-1
V: TRBV7-2
DNA: TGTGCCAGCAGCTTAGCAACTAGCGGGAGAAGGAATGAGCAGTTCTTC
CDR3: CASSLATSGRRNEQFF

size: many
D: -
J: TRBJ2-5
V: TRBV7-2
DNA: TGTGCCAGCAGCTTATGGGTGGCAGGCGTGCGAGAGACCCAGTACTTC
CDR3: CASSLWVAGVRETQYF

size: many
D: -
J: TRBJ2-5
V: TRBV12-3/TRBV12-4
DNA: TGTGCCAGCAGCGGAGGCGGAGAGACCCAGTACTTC
CDR3: CASSGGGETQYF

size: many
D: TRBD1
J: TRBJ1-1
V: TRBV7-6
DNA: TGTGCCAGCAGCTTAGACAGGGGTCAGGACACTGAAGCTTTCTTT
CDR3: CASSLDRGQDTEAFF

size: many
D: TRBD2
J: TRBJ2-1
V: TRBV7-2
DNA: TGTGCCAGCAGCTTCCCTCCTAGCGGGAGGGGCAATGAGCAGTTCTTC
CDR3: CASSFPPSGRGNEQFF

size: -
D: -
J: TRBJ2-7
V: TRBV18
DNA: TGTGCCAGCTCACACAAATTTACGTTGGACACCTACGAGCAGTACTTC
CDR3: CASSHKFTLDTYEQYF

size: many
D: TRBD2
J: TRBJ2-7
V: TRBV18
DNA: TGTGCCAGCTCACCAGTCCAGGGAGGGAGCGAGCAGTACTTC
CDR3: CASSPVQGGSEQYF

size: many
D: TRBD2
J: TRBJ2-3
V: TRBV12-3/TRBV12-4
DNA: TGTGCCAGCAGTTTAGTTGCGGGGGACACAGATACGCAGTATTTT
CDR3: CASSLVAGDTDTQYF

size: many
D: TRBD1
J: TRBJ2-7
V: TRBV7-9
DNA: TGTGCCAGCAGCTTAGGACAGGGTCTCTACGAGCAGTACTTC
CDR3: CASSLGQGLYEQYF

size: many
D: TRBD2
J: TRBJ2-3
V: TRBV11-2
DNA: TGTGCCAGCAGCGCCCGCCCTAGCGGGGGAAGCACAGATACGCAGTATTTT
CDR3: CASSARPSGGSTDTQYF

size: many
D: -
J: TRBJ2-7
V: TRBV5-1
DNA: TGCGCCAGCAGCTTGGTAGGGCCGGGGGCTAATCTCTACGAGCAGTACTTC
CDR3: CASSLVGPGANLYEQYF